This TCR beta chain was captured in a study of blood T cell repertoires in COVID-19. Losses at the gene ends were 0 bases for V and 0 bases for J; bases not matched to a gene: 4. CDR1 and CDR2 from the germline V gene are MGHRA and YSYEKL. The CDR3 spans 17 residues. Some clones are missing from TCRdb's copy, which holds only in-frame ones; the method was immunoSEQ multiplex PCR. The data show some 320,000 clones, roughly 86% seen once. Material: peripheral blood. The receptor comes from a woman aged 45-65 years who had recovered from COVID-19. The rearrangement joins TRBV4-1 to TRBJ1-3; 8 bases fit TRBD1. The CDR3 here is CASSQEETGASGNTIYF. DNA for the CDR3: TGCGCCAGCAGCCAAGAGGAGACAGGGGCCTCTGGAAACACCATATATTTT.